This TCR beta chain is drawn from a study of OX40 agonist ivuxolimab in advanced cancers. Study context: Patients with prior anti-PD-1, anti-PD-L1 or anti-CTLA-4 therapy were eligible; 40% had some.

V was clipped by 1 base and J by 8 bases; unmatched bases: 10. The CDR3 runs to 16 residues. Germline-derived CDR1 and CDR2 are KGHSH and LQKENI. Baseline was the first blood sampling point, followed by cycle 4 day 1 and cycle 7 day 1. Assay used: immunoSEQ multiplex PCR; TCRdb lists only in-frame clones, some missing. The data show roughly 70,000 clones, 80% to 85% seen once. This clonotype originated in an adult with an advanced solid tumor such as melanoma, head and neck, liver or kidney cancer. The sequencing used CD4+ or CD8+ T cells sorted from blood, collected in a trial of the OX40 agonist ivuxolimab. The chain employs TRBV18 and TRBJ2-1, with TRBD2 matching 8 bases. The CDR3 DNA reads TGTGCCAGCTCACCACAGGGGAGCGGGAGAGGGGATGAGCAGTTCTTC. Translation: CASSPQGSGRGDEQFF.